These 25 T cell receptor beta chains originate from one sample sequenced in a study of early T cells in non-severe SARS-CoV-2 infection. TCRdb itself ran the 5' RACE reads through MiXCR, one entry per CDR3 protein. Of 50,000 to 60,000 distinct CDR3 sequences detected, around an eighth appear once; the ten largest clones hold under 1.5%. Sample: whole blood. These receptors all come from an adult who was a healthcare worker with PCR-confirmed SARS-CoV-2 infection or an uninfected control (not recorded which).

This clonotype was seen a handful of times. V gene TRBV15 combines with J gene TRBJ2-2; 12 positions match TRBD1. Germline V gives CDR1 LNHNV, CDR2 YYDKDF (reference sequence). The CDR3 length is 16 residues. V shed 3 bases and J 2 bases; nucleotides not matched to a gene: 1. The CDR3 nucleotides are TGTGCCACCAGCAGGGGACAGGGGGCCAACACCGGGGAGCTGTTTTTT. Translation gives CATSRGQGANTGELFF.

This clonotype was seen repeatedly, ten times or more. The rearrangement uses TRBV19 and TRBJ2-3; 9 nucleotides match TRBD2. There are 13 residues in the CDR3. CDR1 and CDR2 from the germline V gene are LNHDA and SQIVND (reference sequence). With 5 bases clipped from V and 5 bases from J, the junction kept 2 bases outside the gene matches. CDR3 sequence reads: CASSDSGGDTQYF. CDR3 DNA sequence: TGTGCCAGTAGTGATAGCGGGGGAGATACGCAGTATTTT.

This clonotype was counted between two and nine times. The V and J genes are TRBV6-4 and TRBJ2-1; 12 bases match TRBD1. The CDR3 is made up of 16 amino acids. Losses at the gene ends were 0 bases for V and 6 bases for J; bases not matched to a gene: 3. The germline V gene encodes CDR1 MRHNA and CDR2 SNTAGT. CDR3 sequence (DNA): TGTGCCAGCAGTGACTCACCGGGACAGGGGGCCAATGAGCAGTTCTTC. It yields the protein CASSDSPGQGANEQFF.

This clonotype appeared many times. This chain uses TRBV19 with TRBJ2-5; possibly TRBD1 or TRBD2 for D (7 bases each). Germline CDR1 is LNHDA and CDR2 is SQIVND (reference sequence). The V end lost 7 bases, the J end lost 5 bases, and 17 bases lay between the germline ends. CDR3 length: 14 residues. The CDR3 DNA reads TGTGCCAGTATTGGCCAGGGGGGGCTGGAGACCCAGTACTTC. It is translated as CASIGQGGLETQYF.

This clonotype was seen a handful of times. V gene TRBV7-8 combines with J gene TRBJ2-2; 12 bases match TRBD2. V gave up 4 bases and J gave up 6 bases; unmatched junction bases: 9. The CDR3 extends over 17 amino acids. The germline V gene has CDR1 SGHVS and CDR2 FQNEAQ. The CDR3 DNA follows: TGTGCCAGCAGCTCGCGGGCTAGCGGGGGGGCGGCCGGGGAGCTGTTTTTT. Its protein is CASSSRASGGAAGELFF. Together with reference TRBV7-8 and TRBJ2-2, the CDR3 gives the full variable domain: GAGVSQSPRYKVAKRGQDVALRCDPISGHVSLFWYQQALGQGPEFLTYFQNEAQLDKSGLPSDRFFAERPEGSVSTLKIQRTQQEDSAVYLCASSSRASGGAAGELFFGEGSRLTVL.

This clonotype was recorded many times. The rearrangement uses TRBV7-9 and TRBJ2-7; 7 positions agree with TRBD1. Germline assignment: CDR1 SEHNR and CDR2 FQNEAQ (reference sequence). J gave up 7 bases and V 0 bases, and 9 bases lay outside the gene matches. The CDR3 spans 15 residues. The CDR3 reads CASSLAQGELQEQYF. The CDR3 DNA sequence: TGTGCCAGCAGCTTAGCGCAGGGGGAACTCCAGGAGCAGTACTTC.

The V gene is TRBV30, the J gene TRBJ1-1; D is perhaps TRBD1 (5 bases). CDR1 GTSNPN and CDR2 SVGIG come from the germline V gene (reference sequence). This CDR3 has 12 amino acids. The ends were cut back, 3 bases at V and 6 bases at J, with 11 bases in the middle. The CDR3 loop reads CAWRWGGPEAFF. The CDR3 DNA reads TGTGCCTGGAGATGGGGGGGACCTGAAGCTTTCTTT.

This chain connects TRBV20-1 to TRBJ2-3; D is unresolved. V lost 5 bases and J 2 bases, leaving 14 bases between the germline ends. The CDR3 totals 14 residues. CDR1 and CDR2 from the germline V gene are DFQATT and SNEGSKA (reference sequence). The CDR3 is CSACPPEHTDTQYF. In DNA, the CDR3 is TGCAGTGCTTGCCCTCCGGAACACACAGATACGCAGTATTTT.

The V and J genes are TRBV5-1 and TRBJ1-4; 9 bases fit TRBD1. Germline CDR1 and CDR2: SGHRS and YFSETQ. V was clipped by 3 bases and J by 8 bases; unmatched bases: 8. This CDR3 has 15 residues. CDR3 bases: TGCGCCAGCAGCTGGGGGACAGGGAAGGAAGAAAAACTGTTTTTT. Translating it yields CASSWGTGKEEKLFF. The full variable domain, with the rest looked up from reference TRBV5-1 and TRBJ1-4, is KAGVTQTPRYLIKTRGQQVTLSCSPISGHRSVSWYQQTPGQGLQFLFEYFSETQRNKGNFPGRFSGRQFSNSRSEMNVSTLELGDSALYLCASSWGTGKEEKLFFGSGTQLSVL.

This clonotype was counted at least ten times. J is TRBJ2-3 and V is TRBV10-3; TRBD1 agrees at 10 bases. Trimming cost V 7 bases and J 4 bases; bases outside gene matches: 8. The CDR3 is made up of 15 amino acids. Germline V CDR1 and CDR2: ENHRY, SYGVKD. The chain's CDR3 is CAINPGQGIPDTQYF. The CDR3 coding sequence is TGTGCCATCAACCCGGGACAGGGGATCCCAGATACGCAGTATTTT.

CDR3 bases: TGTGCCAGCCTAAACACGAACTATGGCTACACCTTC. It encodes CASLNTNYGYTF. This chain links TRBV9 with TRBJ1-2; D gene unclear. Trimming took 7 bases from V and 2 from J, leaving 9 bases between them. Germline V gene data show CDR1 as SGDLS and CDR2 as YYNGEE. This CDR3 region has 12 residues.

This clonotype appeared a few times. This chain links TRBV7-2 with TRBJ2-5; a possible D gene is TRBD2 (6 bases). The CDR3 sequence is 14 residues long. The V and J ends lost 5 bases and 3 bases respectively, with 13 bases between them. CDR1 and CDR2 from the germline V gene are SGHTA and FQGNSA. The CDR3 protein is CASSTGTPKETQYF. The CDR3 DNA follows: TGTGCCAGCAGCACCGGGACTCCAAAAGAGACCCAGTACTTC.

The chain is built from TRBV29-1 and TRBJ2-3, with 9 bases matching TRBD1. The CDR3 runs to 15 residues. The V gene's germline CDR1 is SQVTM and CDR2 ANQGSEA. Losses at the gene ends were 6 bases for V and 0 bases for J; bases not matched to a gene: 7. CDR3 nucleotide sequence: TGCAGCGTCTCCACGACAGGGGGAAGCACAGATACGCAGTATTTT. It codes for CSVSTTGGSTDTQYF.

This clonotype was seen a handful of times. This sequence joins TRBV7-8 and TRBJ2-7; 7 bases match TRBD1. V dropped 2 bases and J dropped 3; count of bases not matched to a gene: 1. This CDR3 is built from 13 residues. In germline, CDR1 is SGHVS, CDR2 FQNEAQ. For the CDR3, the DNA is TGTGCCAGCAGCTTAACAGGGGACTACGAGCAGTACTTC. Encoded protein: CASSLTGDYEQYF. Variable domain in full (rest from reference TRBV7-8 and TRBJ2-7): GAGVSQSPRYKVAKRGQDVALRCDPISGHVSLFWYQQALGQGPEFLTYFQNEAQLDKSGLPSDRFFAERPEGSVSTLKIQRTQQEDSAVYLCASSLTGDYEQYFGPGTRLTVT.

The sample holds many counts of this clonotype. The chain employs TRBV6-5 and TRBJ2-2; 8 positions agree with TRBD1. V was pared by 4 bases and J by 0 bases, with 13 bases of the junction left unmatched. CDR3 length: 19 residues. CDR1 and CDR2 from the germline V gene are MNHEY and SVGAGI. The CDR3 spells CASSFTLPQGAPNTGELFF. The CDR3 DNA sequence: TGTGCCAGCAGTTTTACCCTACCCCAGGGGGCGCCGAACACCGGGGAGCTGTTTTTT.

There are many counts of this clonotype. J is TRBJ2-1 and V is TRBV11-2; D may be TRBD1 or TRBD2 (5 bases each). The germline V gene has CDR1 SGHAT and CDR2 FQNNGV. Trimming removed 1 base at V and 4 bases at J, with 5 bases between. The CDR3 has 13 amino acids. The CDR3 nucleotides read TGTGCCAGCAGCTTAGGGGGGTACAATGAGCAGTTCTTC. Translation gives CASSLGGYNEQFF.

This clonotype showed up just once. V usage is TRBV5-1 and J usage is TRBJ1-2; D not resolved. CDR1 and CDR2 (germline): SGHRS, YFSETQ. The CDR3 runs 13 residues. Trimming shortened V by 2 bases and J by 4 bases, and 9 bases separated the two germline ends. This chain's CDR3 is CASSFTESYGYTF. Written as DNA, the CDR3 is TGCGCCAGCAGCTTCACAGAATCCTATGGCTACACCTTC. Full variable domain (rest looked up from reference TRBV5-1 and TRBJ1-2): KAGVTQTPRYLIKTRGQQVTLSCSPISGHRSVSWYQQTPGQGLQFLFEYFSETQRNKGNFPGRFSGRQFSNSRSEMNVSTLELGDSALYLCASSFTESYGYTFGSGTRLTVV.

This clonotype was seen ten or more times. This chain connects TRBV12-3 or TRBV12-4 to TRBJ2-7; D possibly corresponds to TRBD2 (5 bases). Trimming shortened V by 7 bases and J by 5 bases, and 18 bases separated the two germline ends. This CDR3 region has 14 residues. As DNA, the CDR3 is TGTGCCAGCACCTCGAGAGGGATCAACAACGAGCAGTACTTC. Its translation: CASTSRGINNEQYF.

This clonotype came up many times. The rearrangement joins TRBV20-1 to TRBJ2-3, with 7 bases matching TRBD2. This CDR3 is built from 13 residues. J lost 8 bases, V lost 0 bases, and 5 bases had no gene match. Germline V CDR1 and CDR2: DFQATT, SNEGSKA (reference sequence). DNA of the CDR3: TGCAGTGCTAGAGATTTTAGCGGGTTTACGCAGTATTTT. Translation: CSARDFSGFTQYF.

This clonotype came up a few times. J is TRBJ1-2 and V is TRBV2; 7 nucleotides agree with TRBD1. After removal of 9 bases from V and 2 bases from J, the junction contained 3 bases not matched to a gene. CDR1 SNHLY and CDR2 FYNNEI come from the germline V gene. The CDR3 sequence is 12 residues long. CDR3: CASKGQNYGYTF. The CDR3 region has the DNA TGTGCCAGTAAGGGACAGAACTATGGCTACACCTTC.

This clonotype came up many times. The chain joins TRBV5-1 to TRBJ2-3, with D perhaps matching TRBD2 (5 bases). The CDR3 consists of 15 residues. V lost 1 base and J 2 bases, leaving 11 bases between the germline ends. Per germline, CDR1 SGHRS and CDR2 YFSETQ. CDR3 sequence reads: CASSLLGSYTDTQYF. The CDR3 nucleotides read TGCGCCAGCAGCTTGTTAGGGAGTTACACAGATACGCAGTATTTT.

There are a few counts of this clonotype. The rearrangement links TRBV29-1 to TRBJ2-3, with 11 bases fitting TRBD2. J was trimmed by 3 bases and V by 5 bases; bases with no gene match: 4. Germline V lookup: CDR1 SQVTM, CDR2 ANQGSEA. The CDR3 spans 14 residues. This CDR3 is CSVRLAGGTDTQYF. The CDR3 nucleotides read TGCAGCGTTCGCCTAGCGGGGGGAACAGATACGCAGTATTTT.

This clonotype was detected only once. This CDR3 reads CASSHGGGQTEAFF. The CDR3 coding sequence is TGTGCCAGCAGCCACGGAGGGGGCCAGACTGAAGCTTTCTTT. The chain has TRBV3-1 and TRBJ1-1; 7 bases match TRBD1. The CDR3 runs to 14 residues. Germline values: CDR1 LGHDT, CDR2 YNNKEL (reference sequence). Germline trimming cut 3 bases from V and 5 bases from J; bases unmatched to any gene: 6.

J is TRBJ2-3 and V is TRBV5-1; D not resolved. This CDR3 has 15 amino acids. Trimming stripped 3 bases from V and 5 bases from J, with 16 bases between. From germline, CDR1 is SGHRS and CDR2 YFSETQ. CDR3 nucleotide sequence: TGCGCCAGCAGCTCGGACCGGGCAGAGCGAGATACGCAGTATTTT. It translates to CASSSDRAERDTQYF.

The V and J genes are TRBV7-2 and TRBJ2-6; 7 nucleotides line up with TRBD1. J was trimmed by 0 bases and V by 5 bases; bases with no gene match: 7. The CDR3 covers 17 residues. Germline V gene data show CDR1 as SGHTA and CDR2 as FQGNSA. The DNA for the CDR3 is TGTGCCAGCAGCCCGGTGGGACAGATCTCTGGGGCCAACGTCCTGACTTTC. This encodes CASSPVGQISGANVLTF.